One sample yielded the 4 T cell receptor beta chains listed below, sequenced in a study of CD8+ T cells in alopecia areata. After isolation, RNA underwent reverse transcription to generate cDNA as the sequencing template. Assay: immunoSEQ multiplex PCR; the TCRdb copy retains only in-frame clones and omits some. This table has some 190,000 clones, 60% appearing once. Treatment: oral pan-JAK inhibitor, 5-10 mg twice daily. Sample: CD4+ T cells sorted from blood, taken at week 24, from a patient treated with tofacitinib. Receptors were obtained from a human donor with alopecia areata.

This clone was detected a few times. The gene calls are TRBV6-5 and TRBJ2-2; 12 nucleotides align to TRBD2. V was clipped by 6 bases and J by 5 bases; unmatched bases: 4. Germline CDR1 and CDR2: MNHEY and SVGAGI. The CDR3 length is 15 residues. The DNA for the CDR3 is TGTGCCAGCAGCCAGACTAGCGGGGGAACCGGGGAGCTGTTTTTT. This gives the protein CASSQTSGGTGELFF.

The chain has TRBV25-1 and TRBJ1-2; D unresolved. The V gene lost 3 bases and the J gene lost 2 bases, with 10 bases spanning the gap. The germline gives CDR1 MGHDK, CDR2 SYGVNS. CDR3 size: 14 residues. The CDR3 nucleotides are TGTGCCAGCAGTGAGGCACAGAGAAACTATGGCTACACCTTC. This gives the protein CASSEAQRNYGYTF.

V is TRBV29-1 and J is TRBJ2-7; 8 nucleotides match TRBD2. With 4 bases clipped from V and 3 bases from J, the junction kept 11 bases outside the gene matches. This CDR3 spans 15 amino acids. Germline CDR1 is SQVTM and CDR2 is ANQGSEA. The DNA of the CDR3 is TGCAGCGTTGGGAAAGAGCGGGGGCTGAACTACGAGCAGTACTTC. Translating it yields CSVGKERGLNYEQYF.

The genes are TRBV29-1 and TRBJ2-7; TRBD2 is a possible D gene (6 bases). The V gene's germline CDR1 is SQVTM and CDR2 ANQGSEA. Trimming removed 8 bases at V and 2 bases at J, with 10 bases between. The CDR3 runs to 11 residues. CDR3 in amino acids: CSIGGTYEQYF. The CDR3 DNA reads as TGCAGCATCGGGGGAACCTACGAGCAGTACTTC.